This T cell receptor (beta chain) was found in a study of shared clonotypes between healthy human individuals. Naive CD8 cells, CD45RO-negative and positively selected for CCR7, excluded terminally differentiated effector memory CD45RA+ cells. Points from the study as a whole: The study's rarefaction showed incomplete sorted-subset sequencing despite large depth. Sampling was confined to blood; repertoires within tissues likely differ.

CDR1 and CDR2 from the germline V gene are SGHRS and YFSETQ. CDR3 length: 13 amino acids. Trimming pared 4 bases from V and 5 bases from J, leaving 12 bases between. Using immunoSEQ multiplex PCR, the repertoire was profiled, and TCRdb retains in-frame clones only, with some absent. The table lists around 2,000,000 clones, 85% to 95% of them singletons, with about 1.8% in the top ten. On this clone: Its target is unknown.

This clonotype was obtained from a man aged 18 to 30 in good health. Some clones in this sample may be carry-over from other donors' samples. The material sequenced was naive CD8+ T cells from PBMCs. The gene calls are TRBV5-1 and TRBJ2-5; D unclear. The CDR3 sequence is CASSPTGPETQYF. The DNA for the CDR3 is TGCGCCAGCAGCCCGACGGGTCCCGAGACCCAGTACTTC.